These T cell receptor beta chains were read from a single sample in a study of brain T cells in children with intractable seizures. Produced via immunoSEQ multiplex PCR; TCRdb's table is partial and in-frame only. The sample has approximately 23,000 clones; 90% to 95% are singletons. Material: peripheral blood, obtained at surgery. The receptors here all came from a boy younger than 18 with focal cortical dysplasia and intractable seizures. Each CDR3 is given without its conserved first and last residue. Each record gives: J gene, V gene, D gene, CDR3 protein. D genes are given only for firm matches.

j_gene: TRBJ2-3; v_gene: TRBV15; d_gene: TRBD2; CDR3aa: ATSRFQSGSADTQY
j_gene: TRBJ2-1; v_gene: TRBV9; d_gene: TRBD1; CDR3aa: ASSVPQQGGYNEQF
j_gene: TRBJ2-7; v_gene: TRBV28; d_gene: NA; CDR3aa: ASSLGQSSSYEQY
j_gene: TRBJ2-5; v_gene: TRBV18; d_gene: NA; CDR3aa: ASSPIYLEGHQETQY
j_gene: TRBJ2-3; v_gene: TRBV30; d_gene: NA; CDR3aa: AWSLWGTDTQY
j_gene: TRBJ2-3; v_gene: TRBV5-4; d_gene: NA; CDR3aa: ASSLQTDTQY
j_gene: TRBJ2-1; v_gene: TRBV9; d_gene: TRBD2; CDR3aa: ASSPRTSGTYNEQF
j_gene: TRBJ2-7; v_gene: TRBV3-1/TRBV3-2; d_gene: NA; CDR3aa: ASSQGAGVYEQY
j_gene: TRBJ2-3; v_gene: TRBV30; d_gene: NA; CDR3aa: AWSVGVGGTDTQY
j_gene: TRBJ1-4; v_gene: TRBV9; d_gene: NA; CDR3aa: ASSVASGREKLF
j_gene: TRBJ2-2; v_gene: TRBV7-9; d_gene: TRBD2; CDR3aa: ASSSRTSGSNTGELF
j_gene: TRBJ2-1; v_gene: TRBV5-1; d_gene: TRBD2; CDR3aa: ASSLDGSGGPLGEQF
j_gene: TRBJ2-1; v_gene: TRBV6-5; d_gene: TRBD2; CDR3aa: ASSSWGGNNEQF
j_gene: TRBJ2-7; v_gene: TRBV11-2; d_gene: TRBD1; CDR3aa: ASSLVQGAPRSYEQY
j_gene: TRBJ1-2; v_gene: TRBV28; d_gene: TRBD1; CDR3aa: ASSWGQASVNYGYT
j_gene: TRBJ1-5; v_gene: TRBV19; d_gene: NA; CDR3aa: ASSRYRVSNQPQH
j_gene: TRBJ1-1; v_gene: TRBV19; d_gene: NA; CDR3aa: ASRGIGFTEAF
j_gene: TRBJ2-1; v_gene: TRBV24-1; d_gene: TRBD2; CDR3aa: ATSDPTSGSYNEQF
j_gene: TRBJ2-1; v_gene: TRBV6-5; d_gene: TRBD2; CDR3aa: ASRGLAAPPNEQF
j_gene: TRBJ1-2; v_gene: TRBV5-6; d_gene: NA; CDR3aa: ASSPRGTLNYGYT
j_gene: TRBJ1-2; v_gene: TRBV15; d_gene: NA; CDR3aa: ATSRERNTGVSYYGYT
j_gene: TRBJ2-7; v_gene: TRBV6-5; d_gene: NA; CDR3aa: ASEAESSYEQY
j_gene: TRBJ1-2; v_gene: TRBV6-5; d_gene: NA; CDR3aa: ASSRDSSYGYT
j_gene: TRBJ1-1; v_gene: TRBV5-1; d_gene: NA; CDR3aa: ASSLVGFTEAF
j_gene: TRBJ2-6; v_gene: TRBV2; d_gene: TRBD1; CDR3aa: ASSTTGGTGANVLT
j_gene: TRBJ1-5; v_gene: TRBV5-8; d_gene: TRBD1; CDR3aa: ASYDRDYYSNQPQH
j_gene: TRBJ2-3; v_gene: TRBV7-6; d_gene: NA; CDR3aa: ASSLGRGWDTDTQY
j_gene: TRBJ2-5; v_gene: TRBV6-5; d_gene: NA; CDR3aa: ASSYSAGTEY